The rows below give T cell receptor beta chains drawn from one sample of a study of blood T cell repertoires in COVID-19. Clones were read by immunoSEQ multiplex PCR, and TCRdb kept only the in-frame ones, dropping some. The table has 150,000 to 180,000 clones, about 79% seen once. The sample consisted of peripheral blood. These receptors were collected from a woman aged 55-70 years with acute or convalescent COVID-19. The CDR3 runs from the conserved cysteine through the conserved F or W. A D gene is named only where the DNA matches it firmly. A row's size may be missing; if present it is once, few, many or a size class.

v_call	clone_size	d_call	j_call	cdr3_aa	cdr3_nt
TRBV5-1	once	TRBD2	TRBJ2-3	CASSQIAGATDTQYF	TGCGCCAGCAGCCAGATAGCGGGGGCGACAGATACGCAGTATTTT
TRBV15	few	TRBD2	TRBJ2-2	CATSRDLARPRGGKNTGELFF	TGTGCCACCAGCAGAGATCTGGCCCGTCCGCGGGGGGGCAAGAACACCGGGGAGCTGTTTTTT
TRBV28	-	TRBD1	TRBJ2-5	CASSWDRGSETQYF	TGTGCCAGCAGCTGGGACAGGGGGTCTGAGACCCAGTACTTC
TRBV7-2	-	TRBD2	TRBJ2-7	CASSPGGLSLEQYF	TGTGCCAGCAGCCCGGGGGGGTTAAGCCTCGAGCAGTACTTC
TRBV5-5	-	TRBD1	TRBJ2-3	CASSPGTGFYTQYF	TGTGCCAGCAGTCCCGGGACAGGGTTTTATACGCAGTATTTT
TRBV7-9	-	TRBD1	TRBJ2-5	CASSRTGGETQYF	TGTGCCAGCAGCCGTACAGGGGGAGAGACCCAGTACTTC
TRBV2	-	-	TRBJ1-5	CASSPAGAGNQPQHF	TGTGCCAGCAGCCCCGCAGGGGCTGGCAATCAGCCCCAGCATTTT
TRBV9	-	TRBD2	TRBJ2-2	CASSVFSSGGNTGELFF	TGTGCCAGCAGCGTCTTTAGTAGCGGGGGGAACACCGGGGAGCTGTTTTTT
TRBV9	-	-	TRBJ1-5	CASSVGQGRNQPQHF	TGTGCCAGCAGCGTAGGCCAGGGTAGAAATCAGCCCCAGCATTTT
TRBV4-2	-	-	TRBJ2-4	CASSLTVVGTKNIQYF	TGTGCCAGCAGCCTAACGGTCGTCGGGACCAAAAACATTCAGTACTTC
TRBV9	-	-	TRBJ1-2	CASTSTEHYGYTF	TGTGCCAGCACCTCGACAGAGCATTATGGCTACACCTTC
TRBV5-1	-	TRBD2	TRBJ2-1	CASSLGRGTYNEQFF	TGCGCCAGCAGCTTGGGGCGGGGGACCTACAATGAGCAGTTCTTC
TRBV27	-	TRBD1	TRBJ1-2	CASSLRQGATNYGYTF	TGTGCCAGCAGTTTGAGACAGGGGGCTACTAACTATGGCTACACCTTC
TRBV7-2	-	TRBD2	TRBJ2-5	CASSFASGETQYF	TGTGCCAGCAGCTTCGCTAGCGGAGAGACCCAGTACTTC
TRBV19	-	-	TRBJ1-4	CASSMGGRNEKLFF	TGTGCCAGTAGTATGGGCGGGAGGAATGAAAAACTGTTTTTT
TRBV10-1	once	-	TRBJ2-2	CASSEDRGTNTGELFF	TGCGCCAGCAGTGAGGACAGAGGAACGAACACCGGGGAGCTGTTTTTT
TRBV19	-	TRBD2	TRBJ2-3	CASSRLAGGLDTQYF	TGTGCCAGTAGTCGTCTAGCGGGGGGCCTGGATACGCAGTATTTT
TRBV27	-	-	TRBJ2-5	CASSLSRGQETQYF	TGTGCCAGCAGTTTATCGAGGGGGCAAGAGACCCAGTACTTC